This TCR beta chain was sequenced in a study of T cells in narcolepsy (dated by TCRdb to 2016 to 2018). Turning to the overall study: Patients with narcolepsy type 1 or type 2 (NT1, NT2) and healthy control donors were enrolled in the study. To look for autoreactive T cells in narcolepsy patients that target self-antigens of hypocretin neurons (hypocretin, TRIB2), the study used TCR Vbeta sequencing to follow clonotypes in blood and CSF.

From the cysteine through the phenylalanine, the CDR3 covers 15 amino acids. Only the CDR3 DNA stays, 45 bases, in frame from base 1. V is reduced by 8 bases and J by 1 base, leaving a spacing of 14 bases between them. Based on the germline V gene, the CDR1 and CDR2 sequences are MNHEY and SVGAGI. The protocol used for the library was the immunoSEQ multiplex PCR assay. TCRdb provides this immuneACCESS table in a form limited to in-frame rearrangements. Some clones are lacking; in checked studies, under half of them reflect an unresolved V gene, and why the rest are absent is not known. The sample table shows some 23,000 clones, and about four fifths are seen once. Together, the top ten hold approximately 0.7% of the sample. For TCR Vbeta sequencing, memory CD4+ T cells were sorted ex vivo from the peripheral blood of both healthy controls and narcolepsy patients. Turning to this clone: Its antigen is unknown. No much larger clone exists at a distance of one base, and base qualities are not known.

Overall study results and their limits: Certain blood memory CD4+ repertoires from patients and controls had no sequences that matched autoreactive T cell clones. According to the report, autoreactive clonotypes were detected serially in the blood of the same patients and of different patients, but not in healthy controls. Patients and controls had comparable numbers of sequenced blood memory CD4+ clonotypes, averaging about 37,000 and 33,000, respectively. HCRT-specific and TRIB2-specific autoreactive clonotypes were highlighted in plots that compared CD4+ T cell clonotypes in CSF versus blood from the same patient.

This sequence originates from a human donor with narcolepsy. The sample was CD45RA- memory CD4+ T cells from PBMCs. The intended sense of this specimen's cell subset or site label: memory T cells sorted ex vivo from peripheral blood. In this chain, TRBV6-5 is recombined with TRBJ2-2; the D gene cannot be named for sure. The CDR3 region has the sequence CASLSLAGNTGELFF. The sequenced DNA: TGTGCCAGCTTATCCCTCGCAGGGAACACCGGGGAGCTGTTTTTT.